The clone carrying this T cell receptor (beta chain) was observed at least ten times. Antigen: not known. V lost 1 base and J lost 7; bases outside the gene matches: 13. This CDR3 has 17 amino acids. The germline V gene has CDR1 MDHEN and CDR2 SYDVKM. None of the patients had undergone any treatment ahead of thyroid surgery. This sample is part of a study of metastatic and nonmetastatic thyroid tumors. At the level of the study: Malignant thyroid and benign thyroid patients provided blood and tumor or nodule tissue whose repertoires were compared.

General study findings and limits: In blood and tumor, TCR beta diversity was reportedly significantly higher in malignant thyroid tumors than in benign nodules.

TCRdb re-called clones via MiXCR from the PCR reads. The sample lists around 53,000 clones; more than 15% were seen once. This TCR came from a female donor with papillary thyroid cancer or a benign thyroid nodule (not recorded which). Some clones in this sample may be carry-over from other donors' samples. The source material was blood. The chain uses TRBV28 and TRBJ2-1, with 7 bases matching TRBD2. DNA of the CDR3: TGTGCCAGCAGTTTATCTACAGTGGCGGGAGAAGGGAATGAGCAGTTCTTC. Translated, it gives CASSLSTVAGEGNEQFF.